This T cell receptor (beta chain) appears in the sequencing data of a study of blood T cell repertoires in COVID-19. Study in general: Whether acute or convalescent, the COVID-19 samples came from the United States, Italy and Spain. The analysed material was cDNA or gDNA that came from T cells, B-cell-depleted T cells, or PBMCs.

Trimming cost V 1 base and J 0 bases, with 15 bases left between them. Germline assignment: CDR1 LGHNA and CDR2 YSLEER. The CDR3 contains 17 residues. In the original processing: By means of reference gene primer amplification, nucleated cell counts were estimated. Only in-frame clones appear in the TCRdb table, and some are missing; sequencing was by immunoSEQ multiplex PCR. That table furnishes V, J and clone size, whereas the DNA furnished D and trimming. The sample consists of more than 250,000 clones, roughly 90% of them appearing once. V and J are TRBV4-3 and TRBJ1-1, with a weak D call TRBD1 (5 bases). This TCR derives from a human donor in a cohort sampled during active COVID-19. Sequenced sample: peripheral blood. The CDR3 sequence: CASSQGTQGPLNTEAFF. CDR3 DNA sequence: TGCGCCAGCAGCCAAGGTACCCAGGGTCCCCTGAACACTGAAGCTTTCTTT.